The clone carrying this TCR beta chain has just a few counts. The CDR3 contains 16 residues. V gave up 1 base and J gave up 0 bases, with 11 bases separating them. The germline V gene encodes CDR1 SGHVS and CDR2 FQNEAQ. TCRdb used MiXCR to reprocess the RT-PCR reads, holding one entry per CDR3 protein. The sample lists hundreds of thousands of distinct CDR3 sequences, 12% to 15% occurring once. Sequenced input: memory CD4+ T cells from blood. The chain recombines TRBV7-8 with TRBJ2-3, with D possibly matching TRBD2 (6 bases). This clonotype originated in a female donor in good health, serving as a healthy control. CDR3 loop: CASSLGVGRSTDTQYF. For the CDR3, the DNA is TGTGCCAGCAGCTTAGGAGTCGGGAGAAGCACAGATACGCAGTATTTT.